These T cell receptor beta chains were read from a single sample in a study of vaccination and CD4 T cells after COVID-19. TCRdb re-called the PCR reads through MiXCR, storing one row per CDR3 protein. The sample has tens of thousands of distinct CDR3 sequences, approximately 48% seen once. This specimen was CD4+ T cells from blood, taken about 7 months after SARS-CoV-2 vaccination. Every receptor here comes from a human donor who had recovered from COVID-19. Each CDR3 is given with its conserved first and last residue. Fields, in order: CDR3 length, V gene, J gene, D gene, clone size, CDR3 protein, CDR3 DNA. A D gene is named only where the DNA matches it firmly. Clone sizes are given selectively: once, few, many, or a class where the clone is expanded.

>14|TRBV20-1|TRBJ2-2|TRBD2|.
CSAGGLAGSGELFF
TGCAGTGCTGGAGGACTAGCGGGATCCGGGGAGCTGTTTTTT
>14|TRBV5-4|TRBJ2-4|TRBD2|.
CASSPEASGSSRYF
TGTGCCAGCAGCCCAGAGGCTAGCGGGAGCTCGAGGTACTTC
>11|TRBV27|TRBJ1-1|.|.
CASGSLGVTFF
TGTGCCAGCGGCTCGCTCGGTGTAACTTTCTTT
>12|TRBV2|TRBJ2-7|.|few
CASRPGAWEQYF
TGTGCCAGCAGGCCGGGGGCTTGGGAGCAGTACTTC
>13|TRBV27|TRBJ2-7|.|.
CASSFGQIYEQYF
TGTGCCAGCAGTTTCGGACAAATTTACGAGCAGTACTTC
>13|TRBV20-1|TRBJ1-2|.|.
CSAYRTDDYGYTF
TGCAGTGCTTACCGGACAGACGACTATGGCTACACCTTC
>15|TRBV6-2/TRBV6-3|TRBJ2-2|.|.
CASSRTIGDSGELFF
TGTGCCAGCAGCCGGACTATCGGGGACTCCGGGGAGCTGTTTTTT
>16|TRBV20-1|TRBJ2-3|.|.
CSASDRDLASTDTQYF
TGCAGTGCTAGTGACCGGGACCTTGCTAGCACAGATACGCAGTATTTT
>17|TRBV10-1|TRBJ2-7|.|.
CASTARTRRRSTYEQYF
TGCGCCAGCACCGCCAGAACCCGACGACGCTCGACCTACGAGCAGTACTTC
>14|TRBV20-1|TRBJ1-2|.|few
CSAEGGYSNYGYTF
TGCAGTGCCGAAGGAGGGTATTCTAACTATGGCTACACCTTC
>15|TRBV27|TRBJ2-1|TRBD2|.
CASSLKTSGSAEQFF
TGTGCCAGCAGTTTGAAGACTAGCGGGAGTGCCGAGCAGTTCTTC
>14|TRBV5-6|TRBJ2-7|TRBD1|.
CASRTGTVSYEQYF
TGTGCCAGCAGAACCGGGACAGTCTCCTACGAGCAGTACTTC
>15|TRBV6-5|TRBJ2-1|TRBD2|few
CASSSGLAGANEQFF
TGTGCCAGCAGTTCTGGACTAGCGGGAGCTAATGAGCAGTTCTTC
>14|TRBV28|TRBJ1-1|.|.
CASSSALPNTEAFF
TGTGCCAGCAGTTCCGCTTTACCGAACACTGAAGCTTTCTTT
>15|TRBV21-1|TRBJ2-5|.|.
CASTKVGSGSETQYF
.
>14|TRBV4-1|TRBJ2-2|.|.
CASSQVSIAGELFF
TGCGCCAGCAGCCAAGTCTCAATCGCCGGGGAGCTGTTTTTT
>17|TRBV2|TRBJ2-7|TRBD2|once
CASSRTPSSGATYEQYF
TGTGCCAGCAGCCGCACACCGAGCAGCGGGGCAACCTACGAGCAGTACTTC
>15|TRBV4-1|TRBJ1-5|.|.
CASSQRPDSNQPQHF
TGCGCCAGCAGCCAAAGGCCCGATAGCAATCAGCCCCAGCATTTT
>16|TRBV27|TRBJ2-2|TRBD2|.
CASSPGLAVNTGELFF
TGTGCCAGCTCCCCAGGGCTAGCGGTGAACACCGGGGAGCTGTTTTTT
>13|TRBV27|TRBJ2-7|TRBD1|few
CASSRSGTGGQYF
TGTGCCAGCAGTCGATCCGGGACAGGAGGCCAGTACTTC